This record looks at one TCR beta chain sequence and its context. What antigen it recognizes has not been identified. Base qualities are not provided; no much larger clone lies one nucleotide away. The cohort was made up of 650 to 700 healthy bone marrow donors. At the time of sampling, all cohort members were nominally healthy, though unrecorded immune exposures were likely present. The donor tested CMV seropositive, placing the donor among the 289 seropositive members of the cohort. Every donor gave a peripheral blood sample, and the peripheral blood mononuclear cells from that sample were used for TCR beta sequencing. Genomic DNA extraction from the blood cell samples was performed with the Qiagen DNeasy Blood Extraction Kit. The germline V gene provides CDR1 SGDLS and CDR2 YYNGEE. The CDR3 measures 13 amino acids from cysteine to phenylalanine. Only the CDR3 part of the read is kept: 39 bases, read in frame from the first base. V was cut back by 1 base and J by 8 bases, leaving a gap of 12 bases between them.

The sample comes from a study of cytomegalovirus exposure and HLA in healthy donors (dated by TCRdb to 2015 to 2018). With regard to the full study: An earlier analysis of several hundred of the donors reported about 280 Gb of sequence data and 95 million to 130 million unique TCR beta sequences obtained from about 179 million T cells. Besides the first cohort of more than 650 subjects, a separate validation cohort made up of 120 different subjects was used. An early release covering about 600 HLA-typed donors comprised about 320 gigabases of sequencing data and around 86 million unique TCR sequences. High-throughput TCR immunosequencing, statistical association of individual TCRs with disease status, and machine learning were combined to predict cytomegalovirus infection status. Among the roughly 400 genotyped donors, about 85% belonged to the genetic ancestry cluster associated with self-reported Caucasian donors. The number of donors typed differed by locus, with roughly 620-640 for A, B, C, DRB1 and DQB1, roughly 550 for DQA1, 600 to 610 for DPA1, and 400 to 490 for DPB1. The study was designed to test whether signatures of past pathogen exposure could be identified by cataloging public T cell receptors. Among almost 400 genotyped donors of the cohort, an average of 235,054 unique TCR beta nucleotide sequences were sequenced per donor, around a sixth of them non-productive. The study profiled the T cell repertoires of hundreds of subjects by immunosequencing and related them to cytomegalovirus serostatus. All discovery cohort repertoires had been generated using a single sequencing platform. Rather than using new phenotypic data, the later analysis identified candidate immune exposures from TCR beta sequences and from how often those sequences occurred across donors. Donor age, sex, ethnicity and CMV serostatus were collected together with the repertoire data. To study patterns of TCR occurrence, a later analysis re-analyzed previously published TCR beta repertoires from 600 to 750 donors and added high-resolution HLA genotyping. Four or five DR-DQ haplotypes were handled as single units for association and clustering, since linkage in the cohort was strong. An earlier analysis of approximately 580 of the donors used high-throughput TCR beta sequencing to judge whether each TCR beta V gene segment behaved as functional or pseudogenic. A later genetic analysis took genome-wide SNP genotypes for 398 of the 666 donors and used that subset as a discovery cohort. Both class I and class II loci were covered by HLA typing, at four-digit resolution. What the study reported, not specific to this receptor: For the cohort, immune exposure information was limited to CMV serostatus. A cluster of highly shared sequence variants was judged likely to represent a technical artifact of the sequencing pipeline. According to a later analysis, parvovirus B19, influenza, CMV and Epstein-Barr virus appeared linked to several top co-occurrence clusters. When HLA alleles, especially DR and DQ, strongly co-occurred, attributing TCR associations to individual alleles was difficult. This cohort had only TCR beta chains sequenced, and the lack of alpha or paired-chain data limited which features could be detected. The study gave a list of 150 to 200 TCR beta chains associated with cytomegalovirus. Over 15 rarely observed V segments, including chromosome 9 orphons, were excluded from the earlier analysis of a few hundred of the donors because counts were too low. Because the 87-base-pair reads could not distinguish some IMGT-functional V segments, including TRBV6-2 and TRBV6-3, those segments were excluded. Sequencing depth was assumed to be roughly uniform across donors in the presence/absence analyses, though that assumption may not hold. A further reported finding was that TCR beta sequences accurately predicted the HLA-A and HLA-B alleles for most subjects in the first cohort. Specific HLA alleles were associated with some 15,000 TCR beta sequences at a false discovery rate of 0.05 in a later analysis. In an earlier analysis of around 600 of the donors, most TCR beta V segments appeared in productive rearrangements about 87% or about 30% of the time, broadly matching IMGT annotations. A later analysis found that HLA-associated TCR beta chains were more clonally expanded and had lower generation probabilities than equally common non-associated chains. Because HLA typing was missing for some donors at each locus, association tests included only the typed subset. The authors suggested that the approach could potentially be extended to other disease states and immunological phenotypes. V-gene and J-gene trimming of TCR beta chains was associated with a missense DCLRE1C variant in a later genetic analysis, and the association was replicated in an independent cohort. The classifier was reported to diagnose cytomegalovirus status with high specificity and sensitivity in both the original and validation cohorts. A later analysis found that TCR association rates varied across HLA loci, with DRB1 alleles showing the most associated TCRs and HLA-C alleles the fewest. Most TCR sequences were observed very rarely across donors, whereas some public TCRs were present in many individuals. In a later analysis, most CMV-associated TCR beta chains were found to appear HLA-restricted, with HLA associations seemingly driven largely by CMV exposure. Linkage disequilibrium might explain the correlated functional status among segregating V segments, but an unknown experimental factor could not be excluded. A later genetic analysis reported fewer N-insertions in productive TCRs among donors in an Asian-associated ancestry cluster than the roughly 690-donor mean. A few of the identified cytomegalovirus-associated TCR beta chains were confirmed in vitro to be specific for cytomegalovirus antigens.

Receptors were amplified or captured by the immunoSEQ multiplex PCR assay. A mixture of 60 forward primers for TCR Vbeta segments and 13 reverse primers for TCR Jbeta segments was used in the multiplex PCR. The CDR3 region of rearranged TCR beta genes was amplified from genomic DNA by a multiplex PCR assay. Amplified TCR beta libraries were sequenced as 87-base-pair reads on the Illumina HiSeq System. The paper's processing steps were these. In a later analysis, approximately 74 million unique TCR beta chains were counted across the roughly 670 repertoires, and around 10 million of these chains were shared by at least two donors. Raw reads were error-corrected and collapsed into unique sequences by a nearest-neighbor algorithm in which closely related sequences were merged to remove PCR and sequencing errors. Alignment of CDR3 sequences to IMGT reference sequences was used to assign V, D and J gene segments. For a sequence to be retained, a match of at least six nucleotides was required to both a V gene segment and a J gene segment. Rearrangements were classified as productive when the CDR3 lacked stop codons and remained in frame with V and J, and all other rearrangements were classified as non-productive. CDR3 was defined by IMGT convention, running from the second conserved V-encoded cysteine to the conserved J-encoded phenylalanine. In an earlier analysis of around 600 of the donors, sequences lacking an unambiguous match to a single V gene segment were excluded. In an earlier analysis of several hundred of the donors, V segments were called functional above 56.7% productive rearrangements and were called segregating when the between-donor standard deviation exceeded 5%. A statistical classification framework was built to diagnose cytomegalovirus status from the catalog of TCR beta chain sequences. In a later analysis, TCR nucleotide sequences were compared against IMGT/GENE-DB human TR gene sequences so that V and J genes could be assigned. A later analysis assigned CDR3 sequences and most-parsimonious VDJ recombination scenarios with the TCRdist pipeline. In a later analysis, every TCR beta chain was defined by the combination of its CDR3 amino acid sequence and its V-gene family, and reads without a unique V-gene family were dropped. A later analysis removed several hundred highly shared, low-generation-probability nucleotide sequences to deal with suspected cross-contamination and a sequencing artifact. In a later analysis, a clonal expansion index for each public chain was calculated from normalized within-repertoire ranks of inferred template counts. In a later analysis, generation probabilities were computed using a VDJ recombination model fitted to out-of-frame rearrangements, and the results were checked against IGoR. In a later analysis, TCR-TCR, TCR-HLA and TCR-CMV co-occurrence was scored with hypergeometric tests, and a repertoire-size bias correction was applied to TCR pairs. A later analysis estimated false discovery rates by permuting HLA or CMV assignments 20 times. In a later analysis, co-occurring TCRs were grouped using DBSCAN, with TCRdist sequence similarity added in when clustering inside HLA-allele-positive subsets. For co-occurrence clustering, repertoires with fewer than 30,000 or more than 120,000 public chains were excluded, along with five repertoires with anomalous nucleotide sharing. This immuneACCESS table, as held by TCRdb, lists in-frame sequences with V and J called but not all clones. Of the missing ones, under half trace to an unresolved V gene in checked studies; the others have no known cause. V, J and clone size are taken as reported in that table, and D and trimming were inferred from the DNA itself. Recorded for this sample are fewer than 200,000 clones; roughly 80% of them occurred a single time. Roughly 4.9% of the sample is in the top ten clones.

The material sequenced was PBMCs. The receptor comes from a woman between 18 and 29 years old in good health and CMV-seropositive. The V and J genes are TRBV9 and TRBJ1-2; a tentative D call is TRBD1 (5 bases match). The nucleotide sequence reads TGTGCCAGCAGCGTACAGGGAATGTCGGGCTACACCTTC. The resulting protein is CASSVQGMSGYTF. Extended through the reference TRBV9 and TRBJ1-2 proteins, this CDR3 yields the full variable domain: DSGVTQTPKHLITATGQRVTLRCSPRSGDLSVYWYQQSLDQGLQFLIQYYNGEERAKGNILERFSAQQFPDLHSELNLSSLELGDSALYFCASSVQGMSGYTFGSGTRLTVV.